The 9 T cell receptor beta chains presented below share a single source sample, sequenced in a study of T cells in localized non-small cell lung cancer. Produced via immunoSEQ multiplex PCR; TCRdb's table is partial and in-frame only. This table holds around 26,000 clones, about nine tenths found once. The material sequenced was peripheral blood, taken before any cancer treatment. Source of these receptors: a woman between 35 and 70 years old with stage I lung adenocarcinoma.

CDR3 amino acids: CASSPSLSTDTQYF. DNA for the CDR3: TGTGCCAGCTCACCCAGTCTTAGCACAGATACGCAGTATTTT. This chain connects TRBV18 to TRBJ2-3; no clear D. Trimming pared 3 bases from V and 0 bases from J, leaving 7 bases between. Per the germline V gene, CDR1 is KGHSH and CDR2 is LQKENI. The CDR3 runs 14 residues.

This clone turned up a few times. The chain joins TRBV6-5 to TRBJ2-2, with D perhaps matching TRBD1 (5 bases). The CDR3 totals 16 residues. With 2 bases removed from V and 3 bases from J, the gap between germline ends came to 13 bases. CDR1 MNHEY and CDR2 SVGAGI come from the germline V gene. For the CDR3, the DNA is TGTGCCAGCAGTTACGGGGCAAATAGGCACACCGGGGAGCTGTTTTTT. The encoded protein is CASSYGANRHTGELFF.

The chain carries TRBV7-7 and TRBJ2-6; 8 positions agree with TRBD1. CDR1 is SSHAT and CDR2 is FNYEAQ in the germline V gene (reference sequence). The V segment lost 5 bases and the J segment 4 bases; nucleotides outside the gene matches: 4. The CDR3 covers 15 residues. The CDR3 reads CASSPQGAGANVLTF. DNA for the CDR3: TGTGCCAGCAGCCCCCAGGGGGCCGGGGCCAACGTCCTGACTTTC. Full variable domain (missing parts from reference TRBV7-7 and TRBJ2-6): GAGVSQSPRYKVTKRGQDVTLRCDPISSHATLYWYQQALGQGPEFLTYFNYEAQPDKSGLPSDRFSAERPEGSISTLTIQRTEQRDSAMYRCASSPQGAGANVLTFGAGSRLTVL.

This chain links TRBV7-9 with TRBJ1-2; D call uncertain. The germline V gene has CDR1 SEHNR and CDR2 FQNEAQ (reference sequence). This CDR3 comprises 12 residues. The V end was cut by 1 base, the J end by 8 bases, with 8 bases between. In DNA form, the CDR3 reads TGTGCCAGCAGCTTAGGCCGAGTGGGCTACACCTTC. Translation: CASSLGRVGYTF.

The chain recombines TRBV4-1 with TRBJ1-4, with 7 bases identical to TRBD1. The germline CDR1 and CDR2 sequences are MGHRA and YSYEKL. V shed 5 bases and J 7 bases; nucleotides not matched to a gene: 10. This CDR3 spans 15 amino acids. Here the CDR3 DNA reads TGCGCCAGCAGCAAAACAGGGGTTGGGGGTGAAAAACTGTTTTTT. Translation gives CASSKTGVGGEKLFF.

The rearrangement uses TRBV27 and TRBJ2-6; no reliable D call. Germline CDR1 and CDR2: MNHEY and SMNVEV (reference sequence). The CDR3 contains 15 residues. V dropped 4 bases and J dropped 0 bases, with 7 bases sitting between them. DNA for the CDR3: TGTGCCAGCAGTTCCCCCGGCTCTGGGGCCAACGTCCTGACTTTC. Protein: CASSSPGSGANVLTF.

This chain connects TRBV4-1 to TRBJ2-5; weak D call: TRBD2 (5 bases). The V end was cut by 8 bases, the J end by 1 base, with 17 bases between. Per germline, CDR1 MGHRA and CDR2 YSYEKL. The CDR3 length is 15 residues. The CDR3 DNA sequence: TGCGCCAGCCGACCGGGCCTAGCCCGCCAAGAGACCCAGTACTTC. This translates into CASRPGLARQETQYF.

The V gene is TRBV5-8, the J gene TRBJ2-1; D is unresolved. The CDR3 loop spans 15 amino acids. Germline V gives CDR1 SGHTS, CDR2 YDEGEE. The germline V and J ends were trimmed by 4 bases and 4 bases, with 15 bases remaining between them. The CDR3 DNA follows: TGTGCCAGCAGCCCCCCCGCGCGGCTTTACAATGAGCAGTTCTTC. It yields the protein CASSPPARLYNEQFF.

The V gene is TRBV7-9, the J gene TRBJ1-1; D unresolved. The CDR3 runs to 13 residues. V lost 1 base and J 0 bases, leaving 3 bases between the germline ends. CDR1 and CDR2 from the germline V gene are SEHNR and FQNEAQ (reference sequence). CDR3 in DNA: TGTGCCAGCAGCTTAGATATGAACACTGAAGCTTTCTTT. Protein sequence: CASSLDMNTEAFF.